The 17 T cell receptor beta chains in this list originate from one sample, sequenced in a study of spatial heterogeneity in lung cancer. Study conclusions and caveats: Mutation tallies in tumors tracked expanded intratumoral alpha and beta TCR counts.

For these receptors, no antigen is known. TCRdb re-called the 5' RACE reads through MiXCR, storing one row per CDR3 protein. In the table there are about 27,000 distinct CDR3 sequences, more than 5.5% of which are singletons. Stated time point: sample taken at primary tumor resection. The sequencing here drew on lung tumor tissue, taken at surgery. The receptors stem from a male donor with early-stage non-small cell lung cancer.

This clonotype was seen only a few times. The chain has TRBV11-2 and TRBJ1-4, with TRBD1 identical over 9 bases. This CDR3 region has 16 residues. Trimming cost V 5 bases and J 4 bases; bases outside gene matches: 8. Germline lookup yields CDR1 SGHAT and CDR2 FQNNGV. The CDR3 DNA reads TGTGCCAGCAGCCCCCGGGACAGGGAGTATAATGAAAAACTGTTTTTT. This encodes CASSPRDREYNEKLFF.

This clonotype has ten or more counts. The V call is TRBV28, the J call TRBJ2-5, with D unclear. V was trimmed by 2 bases and J by 2 bases, leaving 9 bases between them. Germline CDR1 MDHEN, CDR2 SYDVKM. The CDR3 is 14 amino acids. The CDR3 loop is CASSLAVAQETQYF. As DNA, the CDR3 is TGTGCCAGCAGTTTAGCGGTCGCACAAGAGACCCAGTACTTC.

The sample holds many counts of this clonotype. The V call is TRBV5-6, the J call TRBJ2-1, with 8 nucleotides matching TRBD1. The CDR3 sequence is 13 residues long. Per germline, CDR1 SGHDT and CDR2 YYEEEE. V lost 4 bases and J lost 6; bases outside the gene matches: 3. The DNA of the CDR3 is TGTGCCAGCAGCCCGGACAGGGCCAATGAGCAGTTCTTC. Translating it yields CASSPDRANEQFF. Full variable domain (outside the CDR3, taken from reference TRBV5-6 and TRBJ2-1): DAGVTQSPTHLIKTRGQQVTLRCSPKSGHDTVSWYQQALGQGPQFIFQYYEEEERQRGNFPDRFSGHQFPNYSSELNVNALLLGDSALYLCASSPDRANEQFFGPGTRLTVL.

The genes are TRBV20-1 and TRBJ1-5, with 8 positions matching TRBD1. The CDR3 has 15 residues. The V and J ends lost 6 bases and 3 bases, in that order; junction bases with no gene match: 10. In germline, CDR1 is DFQATT, CDR2 SNEGSKA (reference sequence). The CDR3 loop reads CSAPETGDDNQPQHF. The CDR3, as DNA: TGCAGTGCCCCTGAGACAGGGGACGACAATCAGCCCCAGCATTTT.

The J gene is TRBJ1-4, the V gene TRBV7-2; D is perhaps TRBD1 (5 bases). Trimming took 1 base from V and 7 from J, leaving 10 bases between them. The CDR3 has 14 residues. Germline assignment: CDR1 SGHTA and CDR2 FQGNSA. For the CDR3, the DNA is TGTGCCAGCAGCTTAGGCAGGGCCTTTGAAAAACTGTTTTTT. It encodes CASSLGRAFEKLFF.

This clonotype was detected many times. The rearrangement uses TRBV7-2 and TRBJ2-3; 8 bases map to TRBD2. There are 14 residues in the CDR3. V lost 4 bases and J lost 5; bases outside the gene matches: 5. Germline loops: CDR1 SGHTA, CDR2 FQGNSA. In DNA, the CDR3 is TGTGCCAGCAGCTCCGGGGGGGCCGAAGATACGCAGTATTTT. Amino acid sequence: CASSSGGAEDTQYF.

V usage is TRBV7-8 and J usage is TRBJ2-7; 9 bases fit TRBD2. This CDR3 has 15 residues. Looked up from germline, CDR1 is SGHVS and CDR2 is FQNEAQ. The junction had 5 bases not matched to a gene; V was cut back by 0 bases and J by 5 bases. The CDR3: CASSLARTSAHEQYF. In nucleotides, the CDR3 is TGTGCCAGCAGCTTAGCTCGGACTAGCGCCCACGAGCAGTACTTC. Using reference TRBV7-8 and TRBJ2-7 for the parts outside the CDR3, the full variable domain is GAGVSQSPRYKVAKRGQDVALRCDPISGHVSLFWYQQALGQGPEFLTYFQNEAQLDKSGLPSDRFFAERPEGSVSTLKIQRTQQEDSAVYLCASSLARTSAHEQYFGPGTRLTVT.

This clonotype showed up many times. The chain recombines TRBV29-1 with TRBJ2-6, with 7 positions matching TRBD1. There are 14 residues in the CDR3. Germline values: CDR1 SQVTM, CDR2 ANQGSEA. Trimming took 8 bases from V and 0 from J; bases not matched to a gene: 4. CDR3 sequence reads: CSITGASGANVLTF. Here the CDR3 DNA reads TGCAGCATTACAGGGGCCTCTGGGGCCAACGTCCTGACTTTC.

This clonotype was recorded at least ten times. The V gene is TRBV28, the J gene TRBJ2-3; 16 bases are a match to TRBD2. Trimming at V came to 5 bases and at J to 7 bases, leaving 12 bases not matched to a gene. Germline loops: CDR1 MDHEN, CDR2 SYDVKM. The CDR3 is made up of 18 amino acids. This CDR3 is CASSPPGLAGGPPNTQYF. In nucleotides, the CDR3 is TGTGCCAGCAGTCCACCGGGACTAGCGGGGGGGCCGCCAAATACGCAGTATTTT.

The CDR3 nucleotides read TGTGCCAGCAGCCCTTCGACAGGGGGCGATCAGCCCCAGCATTTT. It yields the protein CASSPSTGGDQPQHF. The chain is built from TRBV4-2 and TRBJ1-5; 10 bases are shared with TRBD1. The V gene end was trimmed by 4 bases and the J gene end by 5 bases; junction bases not matched to a gene: 5. This CDR3 comprises 15 residues. Germline V CDR1 and CDR2: LGHNA, YNFKEQ.

This clonotype showed up many times. V gene TRBV4-1 combines with J gene TRBJ1-5; 7 bases line up with TRBD1. The CDR3 loop spans 15 amino acids. Germline trimming cut 4 bases from V and 6 bases from J; bases unmatched to any gene: 9. Germline V CDR1 and CDR2: MGHRA, YSYEKL. CDR3 in DNA: TGCGCCAGCAGCCGGGAAGCACAGGGGACTCAGCCCCAGCATTTT. Translated: CASSREAQGTQPQHF.

This clonotype came up many times. The chain combines TRBV12-3 or TRBV12-4 with TRBJ1-1, with D unclear. V was clipped by 5 bases and J by 6 bases, with 13 bases between them. The CDR3 is 13 residues long. CDR3 nucleotide sequence: TGTGCCAGCAGTCCGGTTGAAAAGGCTGAAGCTTTCTTT. It yields the protein CASSPVEKAEAFF.

This clonotype was detected many times. CDR3 in DNA: TGTGCCAGCTCGGAGAGGGAGAACACTGAAGCTTTCTTT. Translated, it gives CASSERENTEAFF. The chain carries TRBV6-2 or TRBV6-3 and TRBJ1-1; D call uncertain. Germline V gene lookup returns CDR1 MNHEY and CDR2 SVGEGT. The CDR3 loop spans 13 amino acids. V shed 8 bases and J shed 1 base, with 11 bases lying between them.

Comments on this clonotype: This may be a read error, as it is one base from a much larger clone. V usage is TRBV5-6 and J usage is TRBJ2-5; 7 nucleotides match TRBD2. Germline-derived CDR1 and CDR2 are SGHDT and YYEEEE. CDR3 length: 13 residues. The CDR3 nucleotides are TGTGTCAGCAGCCAGACTAGCCCAGAGACCCAGTACTTC. Protein product: CVSSQTSPETQYF.

This clonotype was counted ten times or more. The chain uses TRBV20-1 and TRBJ2-4; 7 nucleotides align to TRBD2. This CDR3 has 14 residues. With V trimmed by 0 bases and J by 9 bases, 8 bases remained unmatched. Germline-derived CDR1 and CDR2 are DFQATT and SNEGSKA (reference sequence). The CDR3 region is CSARENGRVGIQYF. CDR3 in DNA: TGCAGTGCTAGAGAGAATGGGAGGGTGGGCATTCAGTACTTC.

This clonotype turned up a few times. The chain uses TRBV5-1 and TRBJ2-1, with TRBD1 matching over 12 bases. CDR1 SGHRS and CDR2 YFSETQ come from the germline V gene. J was trimmed by 15 bases and V by 3 bases; bases with no gene match: 7. CDR3 size: 13 residues. The CDR3 loop is CASSSPGQGATFF. For the CDR3, the DNA is TGCGCCAGCAGCTCACCGGGACAGGGGGCAACGTTCTTC.

This clonotype was found many times. The chain links TRBV6-2 or TRBV6-3 to TRBJ1-5; D possibly corresponds to TRBD1 (6 bases). Germline V gene sequence: CDR1 MNHEY, CDR2 SVGEGT. The length of the CDR3 is 15 residues. V was shortened by 5 bases and J by 0 bases, with 11 bases between the two germline ends. CDR3 region: CASSGTLHSNQPQHF. CDR3 sequence (DNA): TGTGCCAGCAGTGGGACACTACATAGCAATCAGCCCCAGCATTTT.